The clone carrying this TCR beta chain appeared a few times. This CDR3 spans 13 amino acids. This specimen comes from a study of blood T cell repertoires in COVID-19. Sequencing was performed with immunoSEQ multiplex PCR; in TCRdb, only in-frame clones are kept and a portion is missing. This table has some 140,000 clones, about 80% appearing once. This receptor was identified in an older woman with COVID-19, enrolled during active disease. Source material: peripheral blood. V usage is TRBV21-1 and J usage is TRBJ1-1. TRBV21-1 is a pseudogene segment. CDR3 in DNA: TGTGCCAGCAGCAAGATCCGGGGGTATGAAGCTTTCTTT. It codes for CASSKIRGYEAFF.